This TCR beta chain was recorded in a study of T cell changes during pregnancy in multiple sclerosis. This clone was counted once. J gave up 7 bases and V 4 bases, and 5 bases lay outside the gene matches. The CDR3 spans 14 residues. CDR1 MNHEY and CDR2 SMNVEV come from the germline V gene (reference sequence). TCRdb's table, derived via immunoSEQ multiplex PCR, lists solely in-frame clones and lacks some. The profile shows 85,000 to 130,000 clones, about 89% of them singletons. The specimen was peripheral blood, collected before pregnancy. This TCR was recovered from a female donor with multiple sclerosis, enrolled in a pregnancy study. The gene calls are TRBV27 and TRBJ2-1, with 9 bases lining up with TRBD2. DNA of the CDR3: TGTGCCAGCAGTTATACTAGCGGGCTAAATGAGCAGTTCTTC. This gives the protein CASSYTSGLNEQFF.